This T cell receptor beta chain stems from a study of early T cells in non-severe SARS-CoV-2 infection. Study-level background: Sequencing targeted bulk RNA from unsorted whole blood, leaving chains unpaired. Study-wide findings and caveats: VDJdb matching skewed toward anti-spike CD8 responses, missing private and CD4 specificities.

The CDR3 totals 14 residues. Germline V lookup: CDR1 MRHNA, CDR2 SNTAGT. Trimming pared 4 bases from V and 0 bases from J, leaving 8 bases between. The library protocol tagged individual cDNA molecules with unique molecular identifiers. TCRdb redid the calling of the 5' RACE reads with MiXCR, one entry per CDR3 protein. The repertoire holds tens of thousands of distinct CDR3 sequences, with about 10% as singletons. As regards this clonotype: Antigen: not known.

The sample comprised whole blood. The chain employs TRBV6-4 and TRBJ2-3; D is possibly TRBD2 (5 bases). This sequence was found in an adult who was a healthcare worker with PCR-confirmed SARS-CoV-2 infection or an uninfected control (not recorded which). The DNA for the CDR3 is TGTGCCAGCAGTGTGCGGGCTAGCACAGATACGCAGTATTTT. This gives the protein CASSVRASTDTQYF.